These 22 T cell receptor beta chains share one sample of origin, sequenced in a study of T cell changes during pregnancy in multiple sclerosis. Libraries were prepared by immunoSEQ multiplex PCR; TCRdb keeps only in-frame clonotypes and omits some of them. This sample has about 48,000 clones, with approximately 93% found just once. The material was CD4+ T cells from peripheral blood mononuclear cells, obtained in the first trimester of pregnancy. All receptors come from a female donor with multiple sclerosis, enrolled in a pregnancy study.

The CDR3: CASNLGSGGRNEQFF. In DNA, the CDR3 is TGTGCCAGTAACTTAGGGTCAGGGGGTAGGAATGAGCAGTTCTTC. The V gene is TRBV19, the J gene TRBJ2-1, with 7 bases matching TRBD1. CDR1 is LNHDA, CDR2 SQIVND, per germline (reference sequence). V lost 7 bases, J lost 7 bases, and 13 bases stayed unmatched. The CDR3 has 15 amino acids.

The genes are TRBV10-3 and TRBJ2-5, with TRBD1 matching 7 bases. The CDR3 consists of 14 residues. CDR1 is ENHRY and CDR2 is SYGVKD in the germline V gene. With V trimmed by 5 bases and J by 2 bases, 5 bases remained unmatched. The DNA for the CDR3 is TGTGCCATCAGTAGAACAGGGGATCAAGAGACCCAGTACTTC. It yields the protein CAISRTGDQETQYF.

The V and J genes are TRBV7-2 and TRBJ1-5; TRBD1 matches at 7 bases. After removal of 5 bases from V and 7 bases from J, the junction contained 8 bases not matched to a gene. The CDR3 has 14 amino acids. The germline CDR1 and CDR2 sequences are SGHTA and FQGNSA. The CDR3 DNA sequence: TGTGCCAGCAGCCGCGACAGGGTCAGCCAGCCCCAGCATTTT. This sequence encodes CASSRDRVSQPQHF.

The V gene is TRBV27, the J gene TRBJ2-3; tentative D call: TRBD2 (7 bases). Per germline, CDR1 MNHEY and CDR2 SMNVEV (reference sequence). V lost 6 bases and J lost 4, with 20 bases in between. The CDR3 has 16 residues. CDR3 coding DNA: TGTGCCAGCAGCCCGGGGGGCCGATTACGGTCAGATACGCAGTATTTT. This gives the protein CASSPGGRLRSDTQYF.

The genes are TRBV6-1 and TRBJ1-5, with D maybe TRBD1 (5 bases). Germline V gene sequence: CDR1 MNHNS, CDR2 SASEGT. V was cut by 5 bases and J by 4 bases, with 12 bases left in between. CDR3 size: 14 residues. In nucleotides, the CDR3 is TGTGCCAGCAGTACTCGGACAAGGAATCAGCCCCAGCATTTT. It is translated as CASSTRTRNQPQHF.

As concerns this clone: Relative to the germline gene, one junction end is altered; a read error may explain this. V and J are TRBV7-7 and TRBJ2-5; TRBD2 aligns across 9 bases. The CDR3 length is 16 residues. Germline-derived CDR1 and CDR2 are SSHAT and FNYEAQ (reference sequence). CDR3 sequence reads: CASSLGLAGRQETQYF. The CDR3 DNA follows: TGTGCTAGCAGCTTGGGCCTAGCGGGGAGACAAGAGACCCAGTACTTC.

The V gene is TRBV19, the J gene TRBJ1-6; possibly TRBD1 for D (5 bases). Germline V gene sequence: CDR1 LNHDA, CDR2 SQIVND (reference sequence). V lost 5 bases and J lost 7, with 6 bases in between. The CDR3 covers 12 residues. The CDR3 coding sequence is TGTGCCAGTAGTGGGGGGAATTCACCCCTCCACTTT. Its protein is CASSGGNSPLHF.

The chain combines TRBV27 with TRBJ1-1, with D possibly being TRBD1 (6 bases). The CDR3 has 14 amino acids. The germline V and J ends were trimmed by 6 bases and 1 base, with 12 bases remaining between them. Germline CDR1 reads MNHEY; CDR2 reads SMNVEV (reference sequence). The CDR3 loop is CASSKTGKNTEAFF. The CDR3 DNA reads TGTGCCAGCAGCAAAACAGGGAAGAACACTGAAGCTTTCTTT.

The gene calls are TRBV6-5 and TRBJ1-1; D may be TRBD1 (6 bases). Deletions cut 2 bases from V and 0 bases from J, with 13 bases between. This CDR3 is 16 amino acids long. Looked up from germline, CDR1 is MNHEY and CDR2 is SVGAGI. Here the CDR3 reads CASSYVGGGLNTEAFF. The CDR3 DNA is TGTGCCAGCAGTTACGTCGGGGGGGGCCTGAACACTGAAGCTTTCTTT.

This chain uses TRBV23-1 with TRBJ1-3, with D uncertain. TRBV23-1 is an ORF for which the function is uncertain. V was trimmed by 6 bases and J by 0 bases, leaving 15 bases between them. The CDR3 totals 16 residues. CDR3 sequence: CASSSRVEASGNTIYF. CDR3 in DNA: TGCGCCAGCAGCTCGAGGGTCGAAGCCTCTGGAAACACCATATATTTT.

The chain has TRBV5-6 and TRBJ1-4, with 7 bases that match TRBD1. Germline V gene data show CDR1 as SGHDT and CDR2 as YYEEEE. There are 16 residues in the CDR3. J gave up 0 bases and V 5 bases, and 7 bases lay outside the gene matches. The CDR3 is CASSSGQDPTNEKLFF. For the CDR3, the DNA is TGTGCCAGCAGTTCTGGACAGGATCCAACTAATGAAAAACTGTTTTTT.

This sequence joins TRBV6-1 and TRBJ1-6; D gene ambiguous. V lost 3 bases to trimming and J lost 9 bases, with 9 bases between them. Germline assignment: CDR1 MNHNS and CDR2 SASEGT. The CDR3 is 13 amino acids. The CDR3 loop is CASSDILPSPLHF. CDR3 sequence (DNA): TGTGCCAGCAGTGACATTCTACCTTCACCCCTCCACTTT.

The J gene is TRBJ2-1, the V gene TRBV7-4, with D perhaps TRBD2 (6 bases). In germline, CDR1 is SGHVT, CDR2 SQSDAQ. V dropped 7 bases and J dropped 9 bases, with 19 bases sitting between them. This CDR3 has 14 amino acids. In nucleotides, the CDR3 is TGTGCCAGCACCATCCCAAGGGGAGCGGGTGAGCAGTTCTTC. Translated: CASTIPRGAGEQFF.

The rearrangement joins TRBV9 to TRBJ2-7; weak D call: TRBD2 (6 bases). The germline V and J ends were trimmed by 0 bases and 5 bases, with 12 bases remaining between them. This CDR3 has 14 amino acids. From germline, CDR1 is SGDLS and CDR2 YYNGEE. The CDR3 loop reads CASSVVGGFNEQYF. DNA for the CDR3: TGTGCCAGCAGCGTAGTAGGAGGGTTCAACGAGCAGTACTTC.

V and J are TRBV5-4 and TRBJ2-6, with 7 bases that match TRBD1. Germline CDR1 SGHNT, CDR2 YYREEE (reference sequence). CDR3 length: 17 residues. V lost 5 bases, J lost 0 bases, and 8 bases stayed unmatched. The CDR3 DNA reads TGTGCCAGCAGACCGGACAGGTTTCGCTCTGGGGCCAACGTCCTGACTTTC. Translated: CASRPDRFRSGANVLTF.

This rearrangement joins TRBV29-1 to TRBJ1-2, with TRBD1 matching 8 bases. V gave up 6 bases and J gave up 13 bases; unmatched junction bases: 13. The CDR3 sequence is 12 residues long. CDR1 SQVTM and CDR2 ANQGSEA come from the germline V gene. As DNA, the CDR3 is TGCAGCGTCGGGAGGACGGACAGGGAGGGCACCTTC. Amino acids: CSVGRTDREGTF.

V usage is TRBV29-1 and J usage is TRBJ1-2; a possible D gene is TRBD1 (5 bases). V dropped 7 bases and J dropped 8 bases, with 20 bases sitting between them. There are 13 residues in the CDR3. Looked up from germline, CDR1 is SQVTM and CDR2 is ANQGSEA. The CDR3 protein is CSASQAPEGGYTF. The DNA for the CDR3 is TGCAGCGCTTCACAGGCCCCGGAGGGGGGCTACACCTTC.

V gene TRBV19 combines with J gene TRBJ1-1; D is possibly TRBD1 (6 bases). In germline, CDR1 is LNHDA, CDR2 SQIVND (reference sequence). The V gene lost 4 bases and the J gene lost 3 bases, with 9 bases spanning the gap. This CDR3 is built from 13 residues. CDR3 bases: TGTGCCAGTAGTACCTACAGGGACACTGAAGCTTTCTTT. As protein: CASSTYRDTEAFF.

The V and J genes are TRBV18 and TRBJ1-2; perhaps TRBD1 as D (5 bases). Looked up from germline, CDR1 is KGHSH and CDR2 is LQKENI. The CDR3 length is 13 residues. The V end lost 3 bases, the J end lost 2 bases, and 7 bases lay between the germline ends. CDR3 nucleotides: TGTGCCAGCTCACCTCAGGGAAACTATGGCTACACCTTC. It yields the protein CASSPQGNYGYTF.

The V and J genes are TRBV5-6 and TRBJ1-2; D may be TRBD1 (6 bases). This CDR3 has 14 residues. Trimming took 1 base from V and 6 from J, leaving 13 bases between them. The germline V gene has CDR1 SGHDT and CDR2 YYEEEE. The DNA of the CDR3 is TGTGCCAGCAGCTTGCGGCATGCAGGGGATGGCTACACCTTC. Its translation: CASSLRHAGDGYTF.

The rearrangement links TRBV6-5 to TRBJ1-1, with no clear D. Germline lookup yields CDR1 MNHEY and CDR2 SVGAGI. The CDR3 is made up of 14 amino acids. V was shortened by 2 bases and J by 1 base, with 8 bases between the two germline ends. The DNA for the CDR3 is TGTGCCAGCAGTTACAGGGAGAGGAACACTGAAGCTTTCTTT. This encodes CASSYRERNTEAFF.

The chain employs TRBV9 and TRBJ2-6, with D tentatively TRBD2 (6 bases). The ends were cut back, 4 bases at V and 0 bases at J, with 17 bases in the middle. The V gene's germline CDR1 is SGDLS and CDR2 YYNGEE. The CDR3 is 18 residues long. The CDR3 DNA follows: TGTGCCAGCAGCCCTCCCCCGGGACTCATCTCTGGGGCCAACGTCCTGACTTTC. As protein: CASSPPPGLISGANVLTF. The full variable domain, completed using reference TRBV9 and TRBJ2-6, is DSGVTQTPKHLITATGQRVTLRCSPRSGDLSVYWYQQSLDQGLQFLIQYYNGEERAKGNILERFSAQQFPDLHSELNLSSLELGDSALYFCASSPPPGLISGANVLTFGAGSRLTVL.